This T cell receptor (beta chain) was identified in a study of blood T cell repertoires in COVID-19. Study as a whole: T cells, B-cell-depleted T cells, or PBMCs provided the cDNA or gDNA that served as material.

Per the authors' pipeline: Amplified reference gene primers provided the basis for estimating nucleated cell counts. The repertoire was sequenced with immunoSEQ multiplex PCR; TCRdb's copy has only in-frame clones and lacks some. V, J and clone size reflect that table, while D and trimming were determined from the DNA. The profile shows more than 85,000 clones, 80% to 90% of them singletons. This clone was detected a few times. The ends lost 2 bases at V and 6 bases at J; junction bases unmatched: 8. This CDR3 has 15 amino acids. The germline CDR1 and CDR2 sequences are MGHDK and SYGVNS. This chain joins TRBV25-1 and TRBJ1-1, with 8 positions matching TRBD1. The sequence came from a human donor with COVID-19, enrolled during active disease. The donor label of this sample is uncertain. Sequenced: peripheral blood. For the CDR3, the DNA is TGTGCCAGCAGTGAAATTGGACAGGGAGGCGCTGAAGCTTTCTTT. It yields the protein CASSEIGQGGAEAFF.